The 8 T cell receptor beta chains below were found in one sample sequenced in a study of T cells in Graves' hyperthyroidism and ophthalmopathy. RNA transcripts gave rise to amplified TCR beta CDR3 regions. Initially, a first-round RT-PCR of the TCR CDR3 employed the HTBI primer set. MiXCR, applied by TCRdb to the multiplex PCR reads, yields one record per CDR3 protein. The sample shows under 350,000 distinct CDR3 sequences, roughly 13% of them seen only once. Sequences were obtained from blood. Receptor source: a woman aged 40 to 50 with Graves' hyperthyroidism.

The table lists this clonotype with a few counts. The chain links TRBV12-3 or TRBV12-4 to TRBJ2-1, with D perhaps TRBD1 or TRBD2 (5 bases each). The CDR3 extends over 15 amino acids. V gave up 1 base and J gave up 6 bases, with 13 bases separating them. CDR3 DNA: TGTGCCAGCAGTTTAGGGGGGTATTGGGGCAATGAGCAGTTCTTC. As protein: CASSLGGYWGNEQFF.

This clonotype has ten or more counts. The chain uses TRBV12-3 or TRBV12-4 and TRBJ2-1; D perhaps matches TRBD2 (6 bases). The CDR3 is 12 residues long. V gave up 2 bases and J gave up 10 bases, with 9 bases separating them. The CDR3 nucleotides are TGTGCCAGCAGTTTACTGGGAGGCGAGCAGTTCTTC. Protein product: CASSLLGGEQFF.

This clonotype was observed many times. The chain couples TRBV28 to TRBJ1-5; a possible D gene is TRBD1 (6 bases). Germline V gene sequence: CDR1 MDHEN, CDR2 SYDVKM. V was cut by 7 bases and J by 5 bases, with 18 bases left in between. CDR3 length: 15 amino acids. CDR3 sequence reads: CASIESRGNDQPQHF. CDR3 DNA: TGTGCCAGCATAGAATCCAGGGGAAATGATCAGCCCCAGCATTTT.

The gene calls are TRBV6-1 and TRBJ1-1, with unresolved D. The V gene lost 7 bases and the J gene lost 3 bases, with 9 bases spanning the gap. Germline V gives CDR1 MNHNS, CDR2 SASEGT. The CDR3 runs to 12 residues. CDR3 amino acids: CASTSGYTEAFF. The CDR3 region has the DNA TGTGCCAGCACCTCGGGATACACTGAAGCTTTCTTT.

This clonotype occurred many times. This rearrangement joins TRBV7-2 to TRBJ1-4, with D perhaps TRBD1 (5 bases). This CDR3 is built from 13 residues. Trimming took 6 bases from V and 7 from J, leaving 12 bases between them. Germline CDR1 and CDR2: SGHTA and FQGNSA. CDR3 region: CASSSGTREKLFF. CDR3 bases: TGTGCCAGCAGTTCAGGGACTCGTGAAAAACTGTTTTTT.

This clonotype was seen ten or more times. The gene calls are TRBV5-5 and TRBJ1-2; maybe TRBD1 (5 bases). The germline V gene has CDR1 SGHKS and CDR2 YYEKEE (reference sequence). This CDR3 region has 14 residues. V shed 6 bases and J shed 0 bases, with 12 bases lying between them. The CDR3 bases are TGTGCCAGCAAATGGGACTTACCTAACTATGGCTACACCTTC. Protein: CASKWDLPNYGYTF.

CDR3 sequence: CASSLGPNTEKLFF. CDR3 nucleotide sequence: TGTGCCAGCAGTTTAGGCCCGAACACTGAAAAACTGTTTTTT. This chain joins TRBV12-3 or TRBV12-4 and TRBJ1-4; D unresolved. The CDR3 length is 14 residues. Trimming removed 1 base at V and 7 bases at J, with 10 bases between.

This clonotype was observed many times. This chain joins TRBV2 and TRBJ2-7, with D possibly being TRBD1 (6 bases). This CDR3 has 14 residues. Germline loops: CDR1 SNHLY, CDR2 FYNNEI. Trimming pared 3 bases from V and 3 bases from J, leaving 12 bases between. CDR3 sequence: CASSDTGSFYEQYF. DNA for the CDR3: TGTGCCAGCAGTGATACAGGGAGCTTCTACGAGCAGTACTTC.